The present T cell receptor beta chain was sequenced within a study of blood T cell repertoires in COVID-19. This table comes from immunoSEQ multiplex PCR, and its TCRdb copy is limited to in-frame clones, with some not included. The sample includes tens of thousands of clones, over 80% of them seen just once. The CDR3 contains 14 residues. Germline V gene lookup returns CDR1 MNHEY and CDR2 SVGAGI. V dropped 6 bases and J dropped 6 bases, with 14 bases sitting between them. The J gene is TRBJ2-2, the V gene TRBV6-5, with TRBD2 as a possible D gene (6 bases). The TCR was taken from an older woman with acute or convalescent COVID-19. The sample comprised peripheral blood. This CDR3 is CASRIGTVAGELFF. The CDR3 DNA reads TGTGCCAGCAGGATAGGGACTGTCGCCGGGGAGCTGTTTTTT.